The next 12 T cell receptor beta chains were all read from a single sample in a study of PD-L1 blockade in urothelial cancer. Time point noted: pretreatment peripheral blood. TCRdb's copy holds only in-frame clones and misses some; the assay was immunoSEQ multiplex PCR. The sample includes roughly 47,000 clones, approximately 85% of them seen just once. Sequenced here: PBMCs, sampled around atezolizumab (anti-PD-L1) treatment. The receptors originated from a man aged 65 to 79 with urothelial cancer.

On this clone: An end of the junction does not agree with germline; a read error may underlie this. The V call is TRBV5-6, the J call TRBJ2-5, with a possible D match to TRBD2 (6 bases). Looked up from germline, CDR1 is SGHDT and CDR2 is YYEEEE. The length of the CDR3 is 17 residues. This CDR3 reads CASSLQGQWDSQATQYF. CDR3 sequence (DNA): TGTGCCAGCAGCTTGCAGGGTCAGTGGGACTCCCAAGCGACCCAGTACTTC.

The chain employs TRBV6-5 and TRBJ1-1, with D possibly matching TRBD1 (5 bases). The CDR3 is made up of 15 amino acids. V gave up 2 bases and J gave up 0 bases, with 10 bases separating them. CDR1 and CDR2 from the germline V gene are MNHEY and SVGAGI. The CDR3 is CASSYTPGMNTEAFF. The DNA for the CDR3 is TGTGCCAGCAGTTACACGCCAGGGATGAACACTGAAGCTTTCTTT.

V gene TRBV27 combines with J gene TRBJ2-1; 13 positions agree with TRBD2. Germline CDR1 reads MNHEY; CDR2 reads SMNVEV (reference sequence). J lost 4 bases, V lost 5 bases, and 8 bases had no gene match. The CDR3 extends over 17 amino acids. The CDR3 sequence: CASSPSLLAGGYNEQFF. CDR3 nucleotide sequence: TGTGCCAGCAGTCCCTCCCTACTAGCGGGAGGGTACAATGAGCAGTTCTTC.

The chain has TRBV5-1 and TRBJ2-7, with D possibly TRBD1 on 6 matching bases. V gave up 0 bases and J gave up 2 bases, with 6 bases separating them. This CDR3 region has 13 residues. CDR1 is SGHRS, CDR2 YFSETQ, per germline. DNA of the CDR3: TGCGCCAGCAGCTTGGACAGGGCCTACGAGCAGTACTTC. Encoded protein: CASSLDRAYEQYF.

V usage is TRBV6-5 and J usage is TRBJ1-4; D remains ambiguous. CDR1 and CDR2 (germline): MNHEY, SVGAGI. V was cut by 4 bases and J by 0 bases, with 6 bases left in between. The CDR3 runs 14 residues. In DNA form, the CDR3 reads TGTGCCAGCAGTTCGGTCGCAACTAATGAAAAACTGTTTTTT. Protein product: CASSSVATNEKLFF.

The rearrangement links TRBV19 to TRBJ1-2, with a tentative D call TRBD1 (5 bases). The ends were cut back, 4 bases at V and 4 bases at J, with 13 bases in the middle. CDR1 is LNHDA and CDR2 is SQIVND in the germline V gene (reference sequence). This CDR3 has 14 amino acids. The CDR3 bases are TGTGCCAGTAGTAGTTCGTTCAGGGCCTATGGCTACACCTTC. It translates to CASSSSFRAYGYTF.

The CDR3 here is CASSLDDQGADNYGYTF. In nucleotides, the CDR3 is TGTGCCAGCAGCTTAGATGACCAGGGGGCCGATAACTATGGCTACACCTTC. This chain uses TRBV11-2 with TRBJ1-2; the match to TRBD1 covers 8 bases. Germline V gene sequence: CDR1 SGHAT, CDR2 FQNNGV. The length of the CDR3 is 17 residues. The V and J ends lost 0 bases and 1 base, in that order; junction bases with no gene match: 7.

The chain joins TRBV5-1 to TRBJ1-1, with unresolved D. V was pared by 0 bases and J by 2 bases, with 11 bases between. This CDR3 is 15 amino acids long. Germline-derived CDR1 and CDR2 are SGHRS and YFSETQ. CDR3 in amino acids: CASSLGSGANTEAFF. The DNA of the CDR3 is TGCGCCAGCAGCTTGGGATCGGGAGCTAACACTGAAGCTTTCTTT.

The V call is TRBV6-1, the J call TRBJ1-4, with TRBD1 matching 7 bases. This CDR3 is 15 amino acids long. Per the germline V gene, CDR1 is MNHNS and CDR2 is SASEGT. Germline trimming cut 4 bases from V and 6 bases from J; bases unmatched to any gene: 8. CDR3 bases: TGTGCCAGCAGTGGCCCGAACAGGGGAGATGAAAAACTGTTTTTT. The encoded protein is CASSGPNRGDEKLFF.

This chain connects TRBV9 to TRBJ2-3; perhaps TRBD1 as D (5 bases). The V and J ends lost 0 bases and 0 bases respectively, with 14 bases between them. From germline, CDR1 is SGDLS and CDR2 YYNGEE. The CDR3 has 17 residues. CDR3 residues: CASSVGVGAPSTDTQYF. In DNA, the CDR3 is TGTGCCAGCAGCGTAGGAGTTGGGGCCCCGAGCACAGATACGCAGTATTTT.

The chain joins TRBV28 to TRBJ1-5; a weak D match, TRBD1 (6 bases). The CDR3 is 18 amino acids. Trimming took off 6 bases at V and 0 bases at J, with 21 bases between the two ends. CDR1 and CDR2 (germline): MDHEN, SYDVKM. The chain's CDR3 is CASSRRQAGAYSNQPQHF. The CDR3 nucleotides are TGTGCCAGCAGCCGAAGACAGGCAGGGGCTTATAGCAATCAGCCCCAGCATTTT.

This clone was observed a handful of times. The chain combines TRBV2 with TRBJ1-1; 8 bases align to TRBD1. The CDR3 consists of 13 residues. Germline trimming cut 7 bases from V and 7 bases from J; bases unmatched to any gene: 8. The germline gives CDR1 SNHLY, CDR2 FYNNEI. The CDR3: CASTGQGAGEAFF. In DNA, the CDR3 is TGTGCCAGCACTGGTCAGGGGGCGGGTGAAGCTTTCTTT.